The next 13 T cell receptor beta chains were all read from a single sample in a study of blood T cell repertoires in COVID-19. The data were produced by immunoSEQ multiplex PCR, yet TCRdb's version contains in-frame clones alone and is incomplete. Of hundreds of thousands of clones in the sample, approximately 87% were seen once. The sequenced sample was PBMCs or T cells enriched from blood (not recorded which). Receptors were obtained from a woman aged 45-65 years who had recovered from COVID-19.

In this sample, this clone turned up once. V usage is TRBV6-5 and J usage is TRBJ1-5; D is unclear. Germline CDR1 MNHEY, CDR2 SVGAGI. The length of the CDR3 is 14 residues. V was clipped by 5 bases and J by 4 bases, with 12 bases between them. The CDR3, as DNA: TGTGCCAGCAGTCCCAGCCCGGGTAATCAGCCCCAGCATTTT. Translated, it gives CASSPSPGNQPQHF.

Only one count was recorded for this clone. The chain uses TRBV7-9 and TRBJ2-7, with 7 positions matching TRBD2. The J segment lost 6 bases and the V segment lost 8 bases, leaving 10 bases of the junction unmatched. The CDR3 contains 13 residues. Germline V gene sequence: CDR1 SEHNR, CDR2 FQNEAQ (reference sequence). The CDR3 DNA reads TGTGCCAGCGGACAAGGCTGGGAGGGCGAGCAGTACTTC. Protein product: CASGQGWEGEQYF.

This rearrangement joins TRBV28 to TRBJ2-1; 9 nucleotides match TRBD2. V gave up 6 bases and J gave up 4 bases; unmatched junction bases: 13. The CDR3 runs 17 residues. The germline V gene encodes CDR1 MDHEN and CDR2 SYDVKM. CDR3 sequence: CASSTPLGSGGYNEQFF. The CDR3 coding sequence is TGTGCCAGCAGCACCCCCCTGGGGAGCGGGGGGTACAATGAGCAGTTCTTC.

V gene TRBV9 combines with J gene TRBJ1-4; the D is unclear. The V gene lost 0 bases and the J gene lost 8 bases, with 11 bases spanning the gap. Germline lookup yields CDR1 SGDLS and CDR2 YYNGEE. The CDR3 is made up of 14 amino acids. The CDR3 bases are TGTGCCAGCAGCGTAGGAGGGTCCGGCGAAAAACTGTTTTTT. It is translated as CASSVGGSGEKLFF.

The chain has TRBV5-1 and TRBJ1-4, with D possibly being TRBD1 (6 bases). V lost 3 bases, J lost 5 bases, and 20 bases lay in between. The germline gives CDR1 SGHRS, CDR2 YFSETQ. The length of the CDR3 is 17 residues. In DNA, the CDR3 is TGCGCCAGCAGCTCAGTAACAGGGACGGGCCTGAATGAAAAACTGTTTTTT. This codes for CASSSVTGTGLNEKLFF.

The V and J genes are TRBV6-4 and TRBJ2-3, with TRBD2 identical over 9 bases. The CDR3 has 15 amino acids. Germline V gene data show CDR1 as MRHNA and CDR2 as SNTAGT. The J segment lost 5 bases and the V segment lost 2 bases, leaving 5 bases of the junction unmatched. The CDR3 sequence is CASSDSGAGGDTQYF. CDR3 DNA: TGTGCCAGCAGTGACAGCGGAGCGGGGGGAGATACGCAGTATTTT.

The genes are TRBV13 and TRBJ1-2; no clear D. Germline V gene data show CDR1 as PRHDT and CDR2 as FYEKMQ (reference sequence). V dropped 5 bases and J dropped 8 bases, with 15 bases sitting between them. This CDR3 is 13 amino acids long. The CDR3 region is CASSPTSGGGYTF. The CDR3 DNA follows: TGTGCCAGCAGCCCGACCTCGGGCGGGGGCTACACCTTC.

The DNA of the CDR3 is TGCGCCAGCAGTTGGGACAGGGCATCGAATAAACTGTTTTTT. Translating gives CASSWDRASNKLFF. The rearrangement links TRBV5-1 to TRBJ1-4; 9 nucleotides align to TRBD1. CDR1 is SGHRS, CDR2 YFSETQ, per germline. The CDR3 runs 14 residues. J was trimmed by 11 bases and V by 5 bases; bases with no gene match: 10. The full variable domain, rest sourced from reference TRBV5-1 and TRBJ1-4, is KAGVTQTPRYLIKTRGQQVTLSCSPISGHRSVSWYQQTPGQGLQFLFEYFSETQRNKGNFPGRFSGRQFSNSRSEMNVSTLELGDSALYLCASSWDRASNKLFFGSGTQLSVL.

The CDR3 coding sequence is TGTGCCAGCAGCGTAGCTACACAATTGCGACACCCGAACACTGAAGCTTTCTTT. Its translation is CASSVATQLRHPNTEAFF. The rearrangement links TRBV9 to TRBJ1-1; D uncertain. The germline V gene has CDR1 SGDLS and CDR2 YYNGEE. The V end lost 0 bases, the J end lost 1 base, and 19 bases lay between the germline ends. There are 18 residues in the CDR3. The variable domain in full, with the rest retrieved from reference TRBV9 and TRBJ1-1, is DSGVTQTPKHLITATGQRVTLRCSPRSGDLSVYWYQQSLDQGLQFLIQYYNGEERAKGNILERFSAQQFPDLHSELNLSSLELGDSALYFCASSVATQLRHPNTEAFFGQGTRLTVV.

In DNA form, the CDR3 reads TGTGCCAGCAGGGGGGACACCTCCTACGAGCAGTACTTC. It translates to CASRGDTSYEQYF. The rearrangement uses TRBV12-3 or TRBV12-4 and TRBJ2-7, with TRBD1 as a possible D gene (6 bases). V dropped 6 bases and J dropped 0 bases, with 9 bases sitting between them. The CDR3 has 13 residues.

The chain links TRBV28 to TRBJ2-3; 9 nucleotides match TRBD2. The CDR3 runs to 15 residues. V trimming: 3 bases; J trimming: 6 bases; junction bases outside the gene matches: 7. The germline gives CDR1 MDHEN, CDR2 SYDVKM. Written as DNA, the CDR3 is TGTGCCAGCAGTTTTGAGCGGGGGGCGGCGGATACGCAGTATTTT. This gives the protein CASSFERGAADTQYF.

The chain combines TRBV11-3 with TRBJ2-2; D perhaps matches TRBD1 (5 bases). V lost 5 bases and J lost 0, with 7 bases in between. The germline V gene has CDR1 SGHNT and CDR2 YENEEA. This CDR3 is 14 amino acids long. This CDR3 reads CASSGATNTGELFF. CDR3 bases: TGTGCCAGCAGCGGGGCAACGAACACCGGGGAGCTGTTTTTT.

This clone appeared a single time. The rearrangement uses TRBV19 and TRBJ1-6, with a possible D match to TRBD1 (6 bases). CDR1 is LNHDA and CDR2 is SQIVND in the germline V gene (reference sequence). The CDR3 is made up of 15 amino acids. Trimming pared 4 bases from V and 6 bases from J, leaving 13 bases between. The CDR3 DNA reads TGTGCCAGTAGTACAGGGGAACACCCTAATTCACCCCTCCACTTT. This sequence encodes CASSTGEHPNSPLHF.